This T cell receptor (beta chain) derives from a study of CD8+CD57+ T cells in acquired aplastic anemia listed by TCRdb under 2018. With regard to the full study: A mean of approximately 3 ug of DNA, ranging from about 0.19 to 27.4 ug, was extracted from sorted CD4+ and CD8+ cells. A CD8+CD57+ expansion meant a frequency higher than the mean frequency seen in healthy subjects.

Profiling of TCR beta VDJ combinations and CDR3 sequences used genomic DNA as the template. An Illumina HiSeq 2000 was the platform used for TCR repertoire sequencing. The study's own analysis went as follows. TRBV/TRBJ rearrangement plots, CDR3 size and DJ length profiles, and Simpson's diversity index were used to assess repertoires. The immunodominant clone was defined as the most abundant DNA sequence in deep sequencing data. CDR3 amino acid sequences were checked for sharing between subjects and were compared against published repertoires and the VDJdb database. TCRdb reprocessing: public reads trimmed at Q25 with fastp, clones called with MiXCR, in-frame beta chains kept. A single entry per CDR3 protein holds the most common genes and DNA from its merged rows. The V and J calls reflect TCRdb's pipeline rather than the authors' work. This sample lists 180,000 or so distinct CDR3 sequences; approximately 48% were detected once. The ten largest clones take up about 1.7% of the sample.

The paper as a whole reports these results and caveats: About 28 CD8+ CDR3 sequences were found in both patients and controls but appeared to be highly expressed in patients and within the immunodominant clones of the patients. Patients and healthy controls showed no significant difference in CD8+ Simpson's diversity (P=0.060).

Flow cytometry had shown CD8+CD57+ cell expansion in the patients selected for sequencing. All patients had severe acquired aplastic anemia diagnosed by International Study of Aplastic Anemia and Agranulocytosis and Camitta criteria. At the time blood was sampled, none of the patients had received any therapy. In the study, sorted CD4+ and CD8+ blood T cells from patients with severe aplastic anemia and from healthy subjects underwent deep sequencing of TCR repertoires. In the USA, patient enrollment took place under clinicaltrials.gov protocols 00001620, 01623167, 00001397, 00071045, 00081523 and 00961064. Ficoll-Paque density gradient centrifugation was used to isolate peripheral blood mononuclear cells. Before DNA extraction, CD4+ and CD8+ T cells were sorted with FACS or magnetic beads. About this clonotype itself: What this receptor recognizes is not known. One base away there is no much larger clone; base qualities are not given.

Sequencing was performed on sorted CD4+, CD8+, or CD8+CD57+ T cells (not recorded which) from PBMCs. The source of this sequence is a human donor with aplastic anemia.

Here the CDR3 is given as CSASGERGNTGELFF. The DNA sequence follows: TGCAGTGCTAGTGGCGAGCGGGGGAACACCGGGGAGCTGTTTTTT. The sequence links TRBV20-1 to TRBJ2-2, and TRBD2 matches 7 of the central bases. V ends up 3 bases short and J 1 base short, with an unmatched junction base count of 5. Taken from the germline V gene (reference sequence), the CDR1 and CDR2 loops are DFQATT and SNEGSKA. Reading from cysteine to phenylalanine, the CDR3 counts 15 amino acids. CDR3 DNA only is kept here, 45 bases in frame from base 1.